These T cell receptor beta chains were read from a single sample in a study of control samples from healthy donors and cancer patients. Some clones are missing from TCRdb's copy, which holds only in-frame ones; the method was immunoSEQ multiplex PCR. The repertoire consists of 150,000 to 200,000 clones, with around 90% occurring once and the leading ten covering 1.1% to 1.5%. The material sequenced was blood. These receptor sequences come from a man younger than 45 in good health. The CDR3 runs from the conserved cysteine through the conserved F or W. The D gene is left open where the match is weak. The listing skips clone size in some rows; elsewhere it reads once, few, many or a size class.

len,j_gene,d_gene,v_gene,abundance,CDR3nt,CDR3aa
13,TRBJ2-1,TRBD2,TRBV24-1,NA,TGTGCCACCGGAGGACTAGCGGTGGGTGAGCAGTTCTTC,CATGGLAVGEQFF
13,TRBJ2-7,NA,TRBV27,NA,TGTGCCAGCGGACTTGGGACGTCCTACGAGCAGTACTTC,CASGLGTSYEQYF
15,TRBJ2-3,TRBD1,TRBV28,NA,TGTGCCAGCAGTCCCCTGGACAGGGACACAGATACGCAGTATTTT,CASSPLDRDTDTQYF
13,TRBJ1-2,NA,TRBV24-1,NA,TGTGCCACCCTGGAAGGAGCTAACTATGGCTACACCTTC,CATLEGANYGYTF
14,TRBJ1-1,NA,TRBV3-1/TRBV3-2,once,TGTGCCAGCAGCCTAACCAGGGGAGGGACTGAAGCTTTCTTT,CASSLTRGGTEAFF
14,TRBJ2-7,NA,TRBV18,NA,TGTGCCAGCTCACCACCGGGCGGGACGAGCGAGCAGTACTTC,CASSPPGGTSEQYF
11,TRBJ1-5,NA,TRBV6-6,NA,TGTGCCAGCAGGGGCGTCGGGCCCCAGCATTTT,CASRGVGPQHF
20,TRBJ2-7,NA,TRBV6-2/TRBV6-3,once,TGTGCCAGCAGTTACCCCCCGACTAGAGCCGCCACCTCAGATCCCTACGAGCAGTACTTC,CASSYPPTRAATSDPYEQYF
12,TRBJ1-2,NA,TRBV10-3,NA,TGTGCCATTCAAACGGTAAACTATGGCTACACCTTC,CAIQTVNYGYTF
15,TRBJ2-7,TRBD1,TRBV5-1,NA,TGCGCCAGTAGCTTTTCCGGGACAGGGGCACACGAGCAGTACTTC,CASSFSGTGAHEQYF